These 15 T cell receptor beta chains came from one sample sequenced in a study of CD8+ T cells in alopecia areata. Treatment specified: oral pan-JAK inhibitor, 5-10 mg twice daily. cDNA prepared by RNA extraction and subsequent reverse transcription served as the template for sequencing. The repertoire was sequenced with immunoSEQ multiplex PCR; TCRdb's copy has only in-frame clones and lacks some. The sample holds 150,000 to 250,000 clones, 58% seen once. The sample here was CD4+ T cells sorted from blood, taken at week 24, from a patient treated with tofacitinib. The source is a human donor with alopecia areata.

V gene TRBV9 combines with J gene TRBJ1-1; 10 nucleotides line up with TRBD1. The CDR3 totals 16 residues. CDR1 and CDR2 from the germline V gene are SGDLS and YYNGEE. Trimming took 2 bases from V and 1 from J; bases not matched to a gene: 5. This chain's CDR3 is CASSVGTGVENTEAFF. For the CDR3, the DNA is TGTGCCAGCAGCGTCGGGACAGGGGTTGAGAACACTGAAGCTTTCTTT. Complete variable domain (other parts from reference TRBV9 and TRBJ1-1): DSGVTQTPKHLITATGQRVTLRCSPRSGDLSVYWYQQSLDQGLQFLIQYYNGEERAKGNILERFSAQQFPDLHSELNLSSLELGDSALYFCASSVGTGVENTEAFFGQGTRLTVV.

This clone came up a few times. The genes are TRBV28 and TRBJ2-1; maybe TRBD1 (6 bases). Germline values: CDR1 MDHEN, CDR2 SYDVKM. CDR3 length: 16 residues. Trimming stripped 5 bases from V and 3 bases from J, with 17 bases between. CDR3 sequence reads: CASSPAGAYIYNEQFF. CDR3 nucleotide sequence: TGTGCCAGCAGTCCAGCAGGGGCCTACATCTACAATGAGCAGTTCTTC.

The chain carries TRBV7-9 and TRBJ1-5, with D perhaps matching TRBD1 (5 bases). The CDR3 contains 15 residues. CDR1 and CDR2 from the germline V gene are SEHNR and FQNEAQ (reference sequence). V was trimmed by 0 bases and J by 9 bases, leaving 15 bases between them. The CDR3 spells CASSLAVGEPLPQHF. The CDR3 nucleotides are TGTGCCAGCAGCTTAGCGGTGGGGGAACCCTTGCCCCAGCATTTT.

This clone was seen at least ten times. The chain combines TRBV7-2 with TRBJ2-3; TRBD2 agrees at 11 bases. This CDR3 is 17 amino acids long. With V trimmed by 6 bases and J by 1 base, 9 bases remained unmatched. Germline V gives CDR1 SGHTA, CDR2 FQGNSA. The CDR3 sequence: CASRRNSGGAGTDTQYF. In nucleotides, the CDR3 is TGTGCCAGCAGGCGCAATAGCGGGGGGGCTGGCACAGATACGCAGTATTTT.

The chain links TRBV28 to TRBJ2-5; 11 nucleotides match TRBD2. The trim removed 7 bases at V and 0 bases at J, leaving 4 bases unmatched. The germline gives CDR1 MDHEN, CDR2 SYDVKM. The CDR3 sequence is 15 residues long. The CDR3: CASTTSGGYQETQYF. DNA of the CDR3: TGTGCCAGCACTACTAGCGGGGGTTACCAAGAGACCCAGTACTTC. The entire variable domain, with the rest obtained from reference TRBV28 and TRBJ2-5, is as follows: DVKVTQSSRYLVKRTGEKVFLECVQDMDHENMFWYRQDPGLGLRLIYFSYDVKMKEKGDIPEGYSVSREKKERFSLILESASTNQTSMYLCASTTSGGYQETQYFGPGTRLLVL.

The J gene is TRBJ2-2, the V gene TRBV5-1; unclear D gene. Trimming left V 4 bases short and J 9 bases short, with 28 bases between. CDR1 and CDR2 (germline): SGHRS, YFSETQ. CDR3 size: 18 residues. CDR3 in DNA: TGCGCCAGCAGCCCCCCGGGCGCTCCGAGACCCCGGCGGTGGGAGCTGTTTTTT. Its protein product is CASSPPGAPRPRRWELFF.

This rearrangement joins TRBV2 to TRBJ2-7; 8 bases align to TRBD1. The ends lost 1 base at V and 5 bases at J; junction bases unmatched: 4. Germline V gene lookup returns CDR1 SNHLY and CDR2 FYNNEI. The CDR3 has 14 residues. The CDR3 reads CASSEVRGQDEQYF. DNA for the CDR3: TGTGCCAGCAGTGAAGTCAGGGGGCAGGACGAGCAGTACTTC. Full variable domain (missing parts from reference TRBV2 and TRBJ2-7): EPEVTQTPSHQVTQMGQEVILRCVPISNHLYFYWYRQILGQKVEFLVSFYNNEISEKSEIFDDQFSVERPDGSNFTLKIRSTKLEDSAMYFCASSEVRGQDEQYFGPGTRLTVT.

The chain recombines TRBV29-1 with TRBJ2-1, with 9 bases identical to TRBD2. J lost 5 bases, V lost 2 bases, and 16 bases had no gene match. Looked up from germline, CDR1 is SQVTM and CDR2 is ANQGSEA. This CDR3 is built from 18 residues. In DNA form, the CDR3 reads TGCAGCGTTGAACTGCGGGGCGTCCCTAGCGGGGCTGACAATGAGCAGTTCTTC. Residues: CSVELRGVPSGADNEQFF.

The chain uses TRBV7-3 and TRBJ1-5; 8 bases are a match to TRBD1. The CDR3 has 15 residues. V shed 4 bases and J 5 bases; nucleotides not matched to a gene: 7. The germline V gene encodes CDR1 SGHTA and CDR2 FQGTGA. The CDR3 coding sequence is TGTGCCAGCAGCTCAGAGACAGGGGAGCATCAGCCCCAGCATTTT. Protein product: CASSSETGEHQPQHF.

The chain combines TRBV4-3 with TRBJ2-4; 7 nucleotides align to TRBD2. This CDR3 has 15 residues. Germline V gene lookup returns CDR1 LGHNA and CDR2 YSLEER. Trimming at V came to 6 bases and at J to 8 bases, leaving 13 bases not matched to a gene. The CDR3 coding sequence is TGCGCCAGCAGTGTTGGGAGGGGATTCGAAGACATTCAGTACTTC. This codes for CASSVGRGFEDIQYF.

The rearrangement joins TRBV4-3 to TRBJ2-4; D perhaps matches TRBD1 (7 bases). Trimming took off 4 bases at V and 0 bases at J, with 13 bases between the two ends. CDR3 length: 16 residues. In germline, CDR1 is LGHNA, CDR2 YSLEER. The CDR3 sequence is CASSRGTVGAKNIQYF. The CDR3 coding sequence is TGCGCCAGCAGCCGCGGGACAGTGGGAGCCAAAAACATTCAGTACTTC.

The CDR3 loop reads CASSARAGNTDTQYF. The CDR3 nucleotides read TGTGCCAGCAGCGCCAGGGCGGGAAACACAGATACGCAGTATTTT. The chain is built from TRBV9 and TRBJ2-3; a weak D match, TRBD2 (6 bases). From germline, CDR1 is SGDLS and CDR2 YYNGEE. This CDR3 has 15 residues. The V end lost 3 bases, the J end lost 2 bases, and 13 bases lay between the germline ends.

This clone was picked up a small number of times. The CDR3 nucleotides read TGCAGCGCCCGGGGTCAGCAGGACTATGGCTACACCTTC. The encoded protein is CSARGQQDYGYTF. The chain carries TRBV29-1 and TRBJ1-2, with no clear D. Trimming left V 7 bases short and J 3 bases short, with 15 bases between. This CDR3 has 13 amino acids. Per germline, CDR1 SQVTM and CDR2 ANQGSEA.

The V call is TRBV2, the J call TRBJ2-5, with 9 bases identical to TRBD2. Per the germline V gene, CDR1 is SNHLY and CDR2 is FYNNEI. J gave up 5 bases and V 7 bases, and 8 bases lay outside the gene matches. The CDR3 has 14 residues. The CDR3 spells CASNQQTSGETQYF. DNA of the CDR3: TGTGCCAGCAACCAACAGACTAGCGGCGAGACCCAGTACTTC.

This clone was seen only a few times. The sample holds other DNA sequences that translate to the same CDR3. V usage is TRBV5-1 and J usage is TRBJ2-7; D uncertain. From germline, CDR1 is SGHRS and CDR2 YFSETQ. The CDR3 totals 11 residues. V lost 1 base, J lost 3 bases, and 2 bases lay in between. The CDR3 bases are TGCGCCAGCAGCTTGAACTACGAGCAGTACTTC. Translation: CASSLNYEQYF.